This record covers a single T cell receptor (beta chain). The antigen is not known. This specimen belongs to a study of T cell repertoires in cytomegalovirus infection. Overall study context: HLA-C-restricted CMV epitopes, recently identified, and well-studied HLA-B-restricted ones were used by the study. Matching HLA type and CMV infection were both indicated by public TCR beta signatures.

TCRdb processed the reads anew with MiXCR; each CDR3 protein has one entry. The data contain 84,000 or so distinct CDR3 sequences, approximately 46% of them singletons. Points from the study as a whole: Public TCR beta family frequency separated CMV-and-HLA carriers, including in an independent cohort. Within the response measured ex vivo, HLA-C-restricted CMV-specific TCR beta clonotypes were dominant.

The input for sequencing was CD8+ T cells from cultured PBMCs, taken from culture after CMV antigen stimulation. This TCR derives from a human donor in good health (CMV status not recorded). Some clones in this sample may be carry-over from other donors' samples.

The CDR3 protein is CASSLEGAPSYEQYF. The CDR3 nucleotides read TGTGCCAGCAGCTTAGAGGGAGCCCCCTCCTACGAGCAGTACTTC. The chain employs TRBV7-2 and TRBJ2-7, with a possible D match to TRBD2 (5 bases). CDR1 is SGHTA and CDR2 is FQGNSA in the germline V gene. The CDR3 has 15 amino acids. Deletions cut 1 base from V and 0 bases from J, with 10 bases between.